The next 31 T cell receptor beta chains were all read from a single sample in a study of blood T cell repertoires in COVID-19. Data came from immunoSEQ multiplex PCR; TCRdb stores just in-frame clones and leaves some out. The sample lists 250,000 to 350,000 clones, less than 90% occurring once. Sequenced sample: PBMCs or T cells enriched from blood (not recorded which). The source of these receptors is a woman aged 45-59 years who had recovered from COVID-19.

The rearrangement uses TRBV5-1 and TRBJ1-1, with D unclear. V was trimmed by 2 bases and J by 0 bases, leaving 5 bases between them. Germline V gene lookup returns CDR1 SGHRS and CDR2 YFSETQ. The CDR3 consists of 13 residues. This chain's CDR3 is CASSFTVNTEAFF. The CDR3 DNA reads as TGCGCCAGCAGCTTCACGGTGAACACTGAAGCTTTCTTT.

V and J are TRBV28 and TRBJ2-2; 7 bases are shared with TRBD2. This CDR3 comprises 17 residues. Germline CDR1 and CDR2: MDHEN and SYDVKM. V was pared by 4 bases and J by 0 bases, with 8 bases of the junction left unmatched. The CDR3 sequence is CASSYAGGRANTGELFF. CDR3 DNA sequence: TGTGCCAGCAGTTACGCCGGTGGGAGGGCGAACACCGGGGAGCTGTTTTTT.

The chain is built from TRBV14 and TRBJ1-1, with a possible D match to TRBD1 (5 bases). V was trimmed by 1 base and J by 4 bases, leaving 7 bases between them. CDR3 length: 13 residues. Germline lookup yields CDR1 SGHDN and CDR2 FVKESK. The CDR3 sequence is CASSQGRVTEAFF. The CDR3 DNA follows: TGTGCCAGCAGCCAAGGCAGGGTCACTGAAGCTTTCTTT.

The chain joins TRBV18 to TRBJ2-1, with TRBD2 matching over 14 bases. The CDR3 sequence is 16 residues long. V dropped 3 bases and J dropped 5; count of bases not matched to a gene: 3. CDR1 KGHSH and CDR2 LQKENI come from the germline V gene. CDR3 amino acids: CASSPPGLAGDNEQFF. The CDR3 DNA follows: TGTGCCAGCTCACCGCCGGGACTAGCGGGAGACAATGAGCAGTTCTTC.

This clone was recorded once. This sequence joins TRBV28 and TRBJ2-1; D might be TRBD2 (6 bases). The CDR3 has 19 amino acids. Trimming stripped 7 bases from V and 2 bases from J, with 27 bases between. Germline values: CDR1 MDHEN, CDR2 SYDVKM. CDR3 nucleotides: TGTGCCAGCATTCCTCAGAACCCCTTTGGGGGAGGTCCCTACAATGAGCAGTTCTTC. Protein product: CASIPQNPFGGGPYNEQFF.

This sequence joins TRBV4-1 and TRBJ2-5, with D tentatively TRBD2 (6 bases). The ends were cut back, 4 bases at V and 6 bases at J, with 15 bases in the middle. The V gene's germline CDR1 is MGHRA and CDR2 YSYEKL. The CDR3 covers 14 residues. Here the CDR3 reads CASSPGGLGQTQYF. Written as DNA, the CDR3 is TGCGCCAGCAGCCCCGGGGGTCTTGGTCAGACCCAGTACTTC.

V is TRBV2 and J is TRBJ2-1; a possible D gene is TRBD1 (5 bases). The CDR3 has 15 residues. Germline values: CDR1 SNHLY, CDR2 FYNNEI. With 1 base removed from V and 3 bases from J, the gap between germline ends came to 10 bases. The CDR3 protein is CASSEDRSYYNEQFF. The CDR3 bases are TGTGCCAGCAGTGAAGACAGGTCCTACTACAATGAGCAGTTCTTC. The whole variable domain, remainder taken from reference TRBV2 and TRBJ2-1, is EPEVTQTPSHQVTQMGQEVILRCVPISNHLYFYWYRQILGQKVEFLVSFYNNEISEKSEIFDDQFSVERPDGSNFTLKIRSTKLEDSAMYFCASSEDRSYYNEQFFGPGTRLTVL.

The J gene is TRBJ2-1, the V gene TRBV10-1; 10 bases map to TRBD2. J was trimmed by 3 bases and V by 8 bases; bases with no gene match: 4. The CDR3 length is 14 residues. Germline loops: CDR1 WNHNN, CDR2 SYGVQD (reference sequence). The CDR3 loop reads CASPSGRGYNEQFF. In DNA, the CDR3 is TGCGCCAGCCCGAGCGGGAGGGGCTACAATGAGCAGTTCTTC.

The CDR3 DNA follows: TGTGCCAGCAGTTATGGGCAGGATACGCAGTATTTT. Translation gives CASSYGQDTQYF. V and J are TRBV12-3 or TRBV12-4 and TRBJ2-3; D is unclear. The length of the CDR3 is 12 residues. V lost 4 bases to trimming and J lost 6 bases, with 8 bases between them.

This clone was seen a few times. This chain connects TRBV1 to TRBJ2-1; the table's TRBD2 call for D was not verified on the DNA. TRBV1 is a pseudogene segment. This CDR3 has 16 residues. For the CDR3, the DNA is TGCACCAGCAGCCTAATTGAGGAGGTCGAATACAATGAGCAGTTCTTC. Amino acids: CTSSLIEEVEYNEQFF.

This clone was seen once. The chain couples TRBV30 to TRBJ1-5; tentative D call: TRBD1 (5 bases). Germline CDR1 GTSNPN, CDR2 SVGIG (reference sequence). The CDR3 is 13 amino acids. Trimming shortened V by 2 bases and J by 9 bases, and 14 bases separated the two germline ends. The CDR3 protein is CAWSPTGELPQHF. CDR3 DNA: TGTGCCTGGAGTCCCACAGGAGAGTTGCCCCAGCATTTT.

The rearrangement uses TRBV9 and TRBJ1-5, with D tentatively TRBD1 (6 bases). V was cut by 3 bases and J by 4 bases, with 11 bases left in between. The germline V gene encodes CDR1 SGDLS and CDR2 YYNGEE. The CDR3 consists of 14 residues. CDR3 amino acids: CASSEGGGNQPQHF. The CDR3 DNA follows: TGTGCCAGCAGCGAGGGGGGAGGGAATCAGCCCCAGCATTTT. Supplemented by reference TRBV9 and TRBJ1-5, the full variable domain reads DSGVTQTPKHLITATGQRVTLRCSPRSGDLSVYWYQQSLDQGLQFLIQYYNGEERAKGNILERFSAQQFPDLHSELNLSSLELGDSALYFCASSEGGGNQPQHFGDGTRLSIL.

This clone was observed a single time. The chain employs TRBV5-6 and TRBJ2-1, with 12 bases fitting TRBD2. V gave up 0 bases and J gave up 8 bases; unmatched junction bases: 3. In germline, CDR1 is SGHDT, CDR2 YYEEEE. The CDR3 covers 15 residues. DNA for the CDR3: TGTGCCAGCAGCTTGGGGCTAGCGGGAGGGTATGAGCAGTTCTTC. Translation: CASSLGLAGGYEQFF.

The rearrangement joins TRBV30 to TRBJ1-5; D is uncertain. Germline V gene sequence: CDR1 GTSNPN, CDR2 SVGIG (reference sequence). The CDR3 extends over 13 amino acids. V was clipped by 0 bases and J by 4 bases, with 7 bases between them. This CDR3 reads CAWSVRDNQPQHF. The CDR3 region has the DNA TGTGCCTGGAGTGTGAGGGATAATCAGCCCCAGCATTTT.

The J gene is TRBJ1-4, the V gene TRBV5-8; D gene uncertain. CDR1 SGHTS and CDR2 YDEGEE come from the germline V gene. This CDR3 comprises 12 residues. V was clipped by 4 bases and J by 11 bases, with 12 bases between them. The DNA of the CDR3 is TGTGCCAGCAGCCTAGGACTTGTTAAACTGTTTTTT. Protein product: CASSLGLVKLFF.

This sequence joins TRBV28 and TRBJ2-6; maybe TRBD2 (6 bases). Germline V lookup: CDR1 MDHEN, CDR2 SYDVKM. The V and J ends lost 8 bases and 5 bases respectively, with 16 bases between them. The CDR3 sequence is 15 residues long. In DNA form, the CDR3 reads TGTGCCAGCTCTCCGGAGGGTCCCAGGGCCAACGTCCTGACTTTC. Residues: CASSPEGPRANVLTF.

Regarding this clone: Within the sample, other DNA sequences also encode this same CDR3. The chain joins TRBV5-1 to TRBJ2-3; no firm D call. The V gene's germline CDR1 is SGHRS and CDR2 YFSETQ. There are 13 residues in the CDR3. The V gene lost 0 bases and the J gene lost 1 base, with 3 bases spanning the gap. This chain's CDR3 is CASSLAGTDTQYF. DNA of the CDR3: TGCGCCAGCAGCTTGGCGGGCACAGATACGCAGTATTTT.

The CDR3 DNA is TGTGCCAGCAGCCAAGGAGAGACAAACACCGGGGAGCTGTTTTTT. Its translation: CASSQGETNTGELFF. V usage is TRBV4-2 and J usage is TRBJ2-2; the D is unclear. Germline assignment: CDR1 LGHNA and CDR2 YNFKEQ. V lost 1 base and J 2 bases, leaving 8 bases between the germline ends. The CDR3 sequence is 15 residues long.

The chain uses TRBV6-5 and TRBJ1-6; TRBD1 matches 10 bases. V lost 4 bases and J lost 10; bases outside the gene matches: 10. The germline V gene has CDR1 MNHEY and CDR2 SVGAGI. This CDR3 has 16 residues. The DNA for the CDR3 is TGTGCCAGCAGTTCTCATTGGACAGGGGGGAAATCACCCCTCCACTTT. As protein: CASSSHWTGGKSPLHF.

This rearrangement joins TRBV12-3 or TRBV12-4 to TRBJ2-7, with TRBD1 as a possible D gene (6 bases). V lost 5 bases, J lost 5 bases, and 10 bases lay in between. The CDR3 loop spans 12 amino acids. CDR3 sequence reads: CASSRDIHEQYF. CDR3 nucleotide sequence: TGTGCCAGCAGTAGGGACATCCACGAGCAGTACTTC.

The CDR3 DNA reads TGTGCCAGCCGGGTCAGCTCCTACGAGCAGTACTTC. This encodes CASRVSSYEQYF. The genes are TRBV6-5 and TRBJ2-7, with D unresolved. The CDR3 is 12 residues long. V lost 8 bases to trimming and J lost 0 bases, with 8 bases between them. Germline assignment: CDR1 MNHEY and CDR2 SVGAGI.

The chain uses TRBV29-1 and TRBJ1-1; no clear D. The V gene's germline CDR1 is SQVTM and CDR2 ANQGSEA. The CDR3 is made up of 14 amino acids. Between the trimmed V and J ends, which lost 2 bases and 8 bases, there was a span of 18 bases. CDR3 sequence reads: CSVEKGGVNLEAFF. The CDR3, as DNA: TGCAGCGTTGAAAAGGGAGGAGTAAATTTAGAAGCTTTCTTT.

The chain uses TRBV11-2 and TRBJ2-3, with TRBD1 as a possible D gene (6 bases). Germline loops: CDR1 SGHAT, CDR2 FQNNGV. V lost 1 base and J 0 bases, leaving 8 bases between the germline ends. The CDR3 consists of 15 residues. The CDR3 sequence: CASSLGQGSTDTQYF. The DNA for the CDR3 is TGTGCCAGCAGCTTAGGGCAGGGGAGCACAGATACGCAGTATTTT.

Concerning this clone itself: The same CDR3 is also encoded by other DNA sequences in this sample. The genes are TRBV5-1 and TRBJ2-7; perhaps TRBD2 as D (6 bases). With 2 bases removed from V and 0 bases from J, the gap between germline ends came to 9 bases. The CDR3 runs to 14 residues. CDR1 and CDR2 (germline): SGHRS, YFSETQ. CDR3 loop: CASSFGGNSYEQYF. CDR3 bases: TGCGCCAGCAGCTTCGGCGGGAACTCCTACGAGCAGTACTTC.

This clone was recorded only once. At the DNA level, this CDR3 is encoded by other sequences in the same sample as well. The V call is TRBV28, the J call TRBJ1-2; 7 nucleotides match TRBD1. V was clipped by 2 bases and J by 4 bases; unmatched bases: 1. The CDR3 is 13 residues long. Germline V CDR1 and CDR2: MDHEN, SYDVKM. The CDR3 is CASSLQGGYGYTF. The CDR3 region has the DNA TGTGCCAGCAGTTTACAGGGGGGCTATGGCTACACCTTC.

The rearrangement links TRBV12-3 or TRBV12-4 to TRBJ1-1; possible D gene TRBD1, 6 bases. Trimming pared 5 bases from V and 1 base from J, leaving 8 bases between. This CDR3 region has 13 residues. The CDR3 sequence is CASSKGQNTEAFF. CDR3 DNA sequence: TGTGCCAGCAGTAAGGGACAGAACACTGAAGCTTTCTTT.

V gene TRBV6-5 combines with J gene TRBJ1-3; D is unclear. The CDR3 is made up of 16 amino acids. The ends were cut back, 0 bases at V and 0 bases at J, with 9 bases in the middle. CDR1 MNHEY and CDR2 SVGAGI come from the germline V gene. The CDR3 loop is CASSYSGEISGNTIYF. CDR3 coding DNA: TGTGCCAGCAGTTACTCCGGGGAAATCTCTGGAAACACCATATATTTT.

J is TRBJ1-2 and V is TRBV12-3 or TRBV12-4; D perhaps matches TRBD1 (5 bases). This CDR3 region has 13 residues. The germline V and J ends were trimmed by 6 bases and 5 bases, with 13 bases remaining between them. The CDR3 DNA reads as TGTGCCAGCAGGACCGACAGTCGGTATGGCTACACCTTC. It specifies CASRTDSRYGYTF.

The gene calls are TRBV7-9 and TRBJ1-2; TRBD1 might be the D (5 bases). With 1 base removed from V and 4 bases from J, the gap between germline ends came to 16 bases. CDR1 and CDR2 (germline): SEHNR, FQNEAQ (reference sequence). The CDR3 totals 16 residues. CDR3 DNA sequence: TGTGCCAGCAGCTTAGGGGTGGGCAGGGAGGCCTATGGCTACACCTTC. Amino acid sequence: CASSLGVGREAYGYTF.

This chain connects TRBV5-6 to TRBJ1-2; D is perhaps TRBD1 (6 bases). V was clipped by 4 bases and J by 4 bases, with 17 bases between them. The CDR3 extends over 15 amino acids. Germline V CDR1 and CDR2: SGHDT, YYEEEE. The CDR3 region is CASSRVRTEAYGYTF. CDR3 bases: TGTGCCAGCAGCAGGGTTAGGACAGAAGCCTATGGCTACACCTTC.

This clone was seen more than once but under ten times. The rearrangement uses TRBV9 and TRBJ2-3, with 9 bases lining up with TRBD2. From germline, CDR1 is SGDLS and CDR2 YYNGEE. The CDR3 has 15 residues. V was clipped by 0 bases and J by 8 bases; unmatched bases: 7. CDR3 protein: CASSVGLAGIGTQYF. Here the CDR3 DNA reads TGTGCCAGCAGCGTAGGGCTAGCGGGGATAGGTACGCAGTATTTT. Together with reference TRBV9 and TRBJ2-3, the CDR3 gives the full variable domain: DSGVTQTPKHLITATGQRVTLRCSPRSGDLSVYWYQQSLDQGLQFLIQYYNGEERAKGNILERFSAQQFPDLHSELNLSSLELGDSALYFCASSVGLAGIGTQYFGPGTRLTVL.